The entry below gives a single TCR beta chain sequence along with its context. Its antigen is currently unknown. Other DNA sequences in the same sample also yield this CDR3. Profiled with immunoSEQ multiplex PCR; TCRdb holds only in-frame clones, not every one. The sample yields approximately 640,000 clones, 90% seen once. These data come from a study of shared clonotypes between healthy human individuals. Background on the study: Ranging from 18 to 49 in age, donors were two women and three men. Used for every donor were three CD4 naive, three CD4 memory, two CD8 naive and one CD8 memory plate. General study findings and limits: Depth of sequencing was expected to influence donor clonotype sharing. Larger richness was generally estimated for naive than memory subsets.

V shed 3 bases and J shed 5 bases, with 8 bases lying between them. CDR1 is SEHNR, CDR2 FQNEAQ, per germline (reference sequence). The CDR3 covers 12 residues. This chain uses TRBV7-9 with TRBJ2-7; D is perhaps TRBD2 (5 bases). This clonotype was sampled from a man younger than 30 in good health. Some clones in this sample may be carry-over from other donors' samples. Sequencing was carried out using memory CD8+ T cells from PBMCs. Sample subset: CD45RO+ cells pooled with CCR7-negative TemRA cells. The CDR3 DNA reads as TGTGCCAGCAGCTTTCCGAGGGACGAGCAGTACTTC. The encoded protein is CASSFPRDEQYF.